This entry describes one T cell receptor beta chain. This sample is drawn from a study of blood T cell repertoires in COVID-19. At the level of the study: The United States, Italy and Spain provided the acute and convalescent COVID-19 samples.

CDR1 and CDR2 (germline): KGHDR, SFDVKD. The CDR3 has 15 amino acids. With 2 bases clipped from V and 6 bases from J, the junction kept 7 bases outside the gene matches. The protocol was immunoSEQ multiplex PCR, while the TCRdb copy is restricted to in-frame clones and leaves out a portion. The sample holds roughly 48,000 clones, approximately 80% seen once. Sequencing used peripheral blood. The chain employs TRBV24-1 and TRBJ1-1; 8 nucleotides line up with TRBD1. This TCR was sampled from a human donor with active or convalescent COVID-19. The donor label of this sample is uncertain. In nucleotides, the CDR3 is TGTGCCACCAGTGATTCCGGACAGGGAGCAGCTGAAGCTTTCTTT. Translating gives CATSDSGQGAAEAFF.